This TCR beta chain appears in the sequencing data of a study of blood T cell repertoires in COVID-19. Libraries were prepared by immunoSEQ multiplex PCR; TCRdb keeps only in-frame clonotypes and omits some of them. This repertoire shows around 250,000 clones, 80% to 90% found once; its top ten account for around 1.8%. Germline lookup yields CDR1 MGHRA and CDR2 YSYEKL. V gave up 5 bases and J gave up 6 bases; unmatched junction bases: 4. This CDR3 contains 13 residues. V usage is TRBV4-1 and J usage is TRBJ2-7; 10 bases fit TRBD1. The TCR comes from a woman in her 50s who had recovered from COVID-19. The material sequenced was PBMCs or T cells enriched from blood (not recorded which). This CDR3 reads CASSYRDRGEQYF. In nucleotides, the CDR3 is TGCGCCAGCAGCTACCGGGACAGGGGCGAGCAGTACTTC.